Presented here are 29 T cell receptor beta chains from one specimen sequenced in a study of cytomegalovirus exposure and HLA in healthy donors. The PCR used 60 Vbeta and 13 Jbeta primers. The method was immunoSEQ multiplex PCR; TCRdb's version includes in-frame clones alone and lacks a portion of them. Across roughly 78,000 clones, the top ten clones capture approximately 0.78% of the sample. The sequenced sample consisted of PBMCs. The receptors stem from a boy younger than 18 in good health and CMV-seronegative.

Worth noting for this clone: In the same sample, other DNA sequences code for this CDR3. The chain links TRBV6-1 to TRBJ1-6, with D possibly matching TRBD1 (5 bases). Looked up from germline, CDR1 is MNHNS and CDR2 is SASEGT. Between the trimmed V and J ends, which lost 3 bases and 8 bases, there was a span of 14 bases. This CDR3 is 15 amino acids long. The CDR3 loop is CASSEQGAGHSPLHF. The DNA of the CDR3 is TGTGCCAGCAGTGAGCAGGGCGCGGGGCATTCACCCCTCCACTTT.

Turning to this clone: The sample has other DNA sequences that encode this CDR3 too. This CDR3 reads CASSPLKQGKLSSPLHF. The CDR3 DNA reads as TGTGCCAGCAGCCCACTAAAACAGGGGAAACTAAGTTCACCCCTCCACTTT. The V and J genes are TRBV7-9 and TRBJ1-6; 7 bases line up with TRBD1. The length of the CDR3 is 17 residues. The ends lost 5 bases at V and 9 bases at J; junction bases unmatched: 16. CDR1 is SEHNR, CDR2 FQNEAQ, per germline (reference sequence).

The chain is built from TRBV2 and TRBJ1-2; D is possibly TRBD1 (6 bases). The germline V gene encodes CDR1 SNHLY and CDR2 FYNNEI. V lost 3 bases, J lost 7 bases, and 12 bases lay in between. The length of the CDR3 is 13 residues. For the CDR3, the DNA is TGTGCCAGCAGTGAGGGGAGGGGGGGTGGCTACACCTTC. Encoded protein: CASSEGRGGGYTF.

This sequence joins TRBV6-1 and TRBJ1-5, with 7 bases aligning to TRBD1. The CDR3 runs to 15 residues. Trimming at V came to 6 bases and at J to 4 bases, leaving 9 bases not matched to a gene. Germline CDR1 is MNHNS and CDR2 is SASEGT. The chain's CDR3 is CASSATGANNQPQHF. CDR3 in DNA: TGTGCCAGCAGCGCCACAGGGGCCAATAATCAGCCCCAGCATTTT.

The chain uses TRBV9 and TRBJ2-3; D possibly corresponds to TRBD2 (6 bases). This CDR3 is 17 amino acids long. Trimming cost V 0 bases and J 3 bases, with 17 bases left between them. Germline V lookup: CDR1 SGDLS, CDR2 YYNGEE. The CDR3 reads CASSVVGGAAWTDTQYF. The CDR3, as DNA: TGTGCCAGCAGCGTAGTCGGGGGAGCAGCTTGGACAGATACGCAGTATTTT.

The chain combines TRBV5-1 with TRBJ2-2, with D possibly being TRBD2 (6 bases). V was clipped by 8 bases and J by 5 bases, with 19 bases between them. The length of the CDR3 is 15 residues. Germline values: CDR1 SGHRS, CDR2 YFSETQ. The CDR3 protein is CASRLHGTLTGELFF. The DNA of the CDR3 is TGCGCCAGTCGATTACATGGGACTTTAACCGGGGAGCTGTTTTTT.

V is TRBV20-1 and J is TRBJ1-2; a weak D match, TRBD1 (6 bases). The CDR3 extends over 11 amino acids. With 6 bases removed from V and 8 bases from J, the gap between germline ends came to 13 bases. Germline values: CDR1 DFQATT, CDR2 SNEGSKA (reference sequence). The CDR3 is CSAIQGRGYTF. CDR3 nucleotide sequence: TGCAGTGCCATACAGGGTCGGGGCTACACCTTC.

This rearrangement joins TRBV5-1 to TRBJ2-2; 7 bases agree with TRBD1. The ends lost 3 bases at V and 0 bases at J; junction bases unmatched: 14. CDR1 and CDR2 (germline): SGHRS, YFSETQ. CDR3 length: 19 amino acids. In DNA, the CDR3 is TGCGCCAGCAGCTACGATCTACTCGGGACAGCCTCGAACACCGGGGAGCTGTTTTTT. This codes for CASSYDLLGTASNTGELFF.

The chain is built from TRBV5-6 and TRBJ2-7; weak D call: TRBD2 (6 bases). The germline V gene encodes CDR1 SGHDT and CDR2 YYEEEE. The V end lost 0 bases, the J end lost 0 bases, and 10 bases lay between the germline ends. This CDR3 is 15 amino acids long. This CDR3 reads CASSLVGGSSYEQYF. CDR3 nucleotide sequence: TGTGCCAGCAGCTTGGTCGGGGGTAGCTCCTACGAGCAGTACTTC. The full variable domain, completed using reference TRBV5-6 and TRBJ2-7, is DAGVTQSPTHLIKTRGQQVTLRCSPKSGHDTVSWYQQALGQGPQFIFQYYEEEERQRGNFPDRFSGHQFPNYSSELNVNALLLGDSALYLCASSLVGGSSYEQYFGPGTRLTVT.

The chain combines TRBV14 with TRBJ1-2, with unresolved D. The CDR3 covers 15 residues. CDR1 is SGHDN and CDR2 is FVKESK in the germline V gene. V lost 4 bases and J 3 bases, leaving 15 bases between the germline ends. CDR3 protein: CASSPTRRAHYGYTF. CDR3 coding DNA: TGTGCCAGCAGCCCAACCCGGAGGGCCCACTATGGCTACACCTTC.

The rearrangement links TRBV30 to TRBJ1-1; D unresolved. The CDR3 length is 15 residues. In germline, CDR1 is GTSNPN, CDR2 SVGIG (reference sequence). Trimming left V 3 bases short and J 4 bases short, with 18 bases between. The chain's CDR3 is CAWRERRGSLTEAFF. Here the CDR3 DNA reads TGTGCCTGGAGAGAACGACGAGGGTCCCTCACTGAAGCTTTCTTT.

The chain carries TRBV5-1 and TRBJ1-2; 9 bases fit TRBD1. V dropped 4 bases and J dropped 6; count of bases not matched to a gene: 13. This CDR3 has 16 residues. Germline V gene data show CDR1 as SGHRS and CDR2 as YFSETQ. The CDR3 here is CASSLIPDRGANGYTF. The CDR3 nucleotides read TGCGCCAGCAGCCTAATTCCGGACAGGGGAGCGAATGGCTACACCTTC.

The rearrangement joins TRBV2 to TRBJ2-5, with D possibly being TRBD2 (5 bases). The CDR3 has 14 amino acids. The V end lost 5 bases, the J end lost 2 bases, and 12 bases lay between the germline ends. CDR1 and CDR2 (germline): SNHLY, FYNNEI. The CDR3 reads CASSSRGPQETQYF. The DNA of the CDR3 is TGTGCCAGCAGTTCGAGAGGGCCGCAAGAGACCCAGTACTTC.

The rearrangement joins TRBV9 to TRBJ2-2, with 13 bases lining up with TRBD2. CDR1 and CDR2 (germline): SGDLS, YYNGEE. After removal of 4 bases from V and 3 bases from J, the junction contained 6 bases not matched to a gene. The CDR3 covers 17 residues. The CDR3: CASSTGLAGEYTGELFF. DNA for the CDR3: TGTGCCAGCAGCACCGGACTAGCGGGGGAGTACACCGGGGAGCTGTTTTTT.

The J gene is TRBJ2-7, the V gene TRBV19; 9 bases agree with TRBD1. The V and J ends lost 3 bases and 2 bases, in that order; junction bases with no gene match: 5. CDR3 length equals 15 residues. Germline CDR1 and CDR2: LNHDA and SQIVND (reference sequence). DNA for the CDR3: TGTGCCAGTAGTATCAGACAGGGGGACACCTACGAGCAGTACTTC. Amino acid sequence: CASSIRQGDTYEQYF.

The J gene is TRBJ1-5, the V gene TRBV2; D perhaps matches TRBD1 (6 bases). V was cut by 7 bases and J by 1 base, with 14 bases left in between. Germline V gene lookup returns CDR1 SNHLY and CDR2 FYNNEI. The CDR3 is 15 amino acids. The DNA for the CDR3 is TGTGCCAGCAAAGAACAGGGTTTAAGCAATCAGCCCCAGCATTTT. Translation: CASKEQGLSNQPQHF.

This rearrangement joins TRBV30 to TRBJ1-1; 7 nucleotides agree with TRBD1. The CDR3 spans 14 residues. The V and J ends lost 0 bases and 1 base, in that order; junction bases with no gene match: 2. The germline V gene encodes CDR1 GTSNPN and CDR2 SVGIG (reference sequence). This CDR3 is CAWSVRTGNTEAFF. CDR3 nucleotides: TGTGCCTGGAGTGTTCGGACAGGGAACACTGAAGCTTTCTTT.

The DNA of the CDR3 is TGCGCCAGCAGCCAAGATGCGGCGGGCGGCTACACCTTC. Translation: CASSQDAAGGYTF. The chain recombines TRBV4-1 with TRBJ1-2; the D is unclear. This CDR3 spans 13 amino acids. V was clipped by 0 bases and J by 8 bases, with 10 bases between them. Per germline, CDR1 MGHRA and CDR2 YSYEKL.

This chain joins TRBV5-1 and TRBJ2-5; no definite D call. This CDR3 is 14 amino acids long. V was cut by 0 bases and J by 1 base, with 7 bases left in between. From germline, CDR1 is SGHRS and CDR2 YFSETQ. CDR3 in DNA: TGCGCCAGCAGCTTGGGAACAGTCCAAGAGACCCAGTACTTC. It yields the protein CASSLGTVQETQYF.

V usage is TRBV30 and J usage is TRBJ2-1, with TRBD2 matching 9 bases. This CDR3 comprises 17 residues. CDR1 is GTSNPN, CDR2 SVGIG, per germline (reference sequence). V gave up 1 base and J gave up 6 bases; unmatched junction bases: 13. As DNA, the CDR3 is TGTGCCTGGAGTGGTCCGGTATGGGCGGGAGGGTTCAATGAGCAGTTCTTC. Translation gives CAWSGPVWAGGFNEQFF.

The chain combines TRBV28 with TRBJ1-1, with 8 bases aligning to TRBD1. Germline CDR1 and CDR2: MDHEN and SYDVKM. The V segment lost 3 bases and the J segment 1 base; nucleotides outside the gene matches: 7. The CDR3 extends over 16 amino acids. CDR3 sequence reads: CASSFWGTGRNTEAFF. The CDR3, as DNA: TGTGCCAGCAGTTTTTGGGGGACAGGAAGGAACACTGAAGCTTTCTTT.

About this clone itself: At one end, the junction sequence differs from germline, possibly due to a read error. The genes are TRBV18 and TRBJ2-1; perhaps TRBD2 as D (5 bases). CDR1 and CDR2 from the germline V gene are KGHSH and LQKENI. The CDR3 loop spans 16 amino acids. CDR3 in amino acids: CASPPTTLPRGYEQFF. In nucleotides, the CDR3 is TGTGCCAGCCCACCAACTACGTTACCAAGAGGGTATGAGCAGTTCTTC.

The rearrangement joins TRBV15 to TRBJ1-5, with 8 bases aligning to TRBD1. This CDR3 spans 15 amino acids. Germline trimming cut 3 bases from V and 2 bases from J; bases unmatched to any gene: 3. Germline V gene data show CDR1 as LNHNV and CDR2 as YYDKDF (reference sequence). Here the CDR3 reads CATSRGTGRNQPQHF. As DNA, the CDR3 is TGTGCCACCAGCAGGGGGACAGGACGCAATCAGCCCCAGCATTTT.

The genes are TRBV4-1 and TRBJ2-5; D gene ambiguous. V was trimmed by 1 base and J by 4 bases, leaving 7 bases between them. The germline V gene has CDR1 MGHRA and CDR2 YSYEKL. This CDR3 has 13 amino acids. The CDR3 bases are TGCGCCAGCAGCCAAGTCCCCCGAGAGACCCAGTACTTC. Translation gives CASSQVPRETQYF.

The chain employs TRBV5-6 and TRBJ1-2; D remains unclear. CDR1 and CDR2 (germline): SGHDT, YYEEEE. Trimming took off 4 bases at V and 1 base at J, with 11 bases between the two ends. This CDR3 region has 14 residues. The CDR3 is CASSIQFVNYGYTF. The CDR3, as DNA: TGTGCCAGCAGCATACAGTTTGTTAACTATGGCTACACCTTC.

The CDR3 protein is CASSQERTGAETQYF. The CDR3 nucleotides are TGCGCCAGCAGCCAAGAAAGGACAGGGGCTGAGACCCAGTACTTC. The chain links TRBV4-1 to TRBJ2-5, with 9 bases aligning to TRBD1. Germline assignment: CDR1 MGHRA and CDR2 YSYEKL. The CDR3 runs to 15 residues. V lost 0 bases, J lost 5 bases, and 4 bases stayed unmatched.

V gene TRBV5-1 combines with J gene TRBJ2-1; 11 bases fit TRBD2. This CDR3 spans 16 amino acids. CDR1 and CDR2 from the germline V gene are SGHRS and YFSETQ. V trimming: 0 bases; J trimming: 10 bases; junction bases outside the gene matches: 9. The CDR3 sequence: CASSLVVAGGQGEQFF. Written as DNA, the CDR3 is TGCGCCAGCAGCTTGGTGGTAGCGGGAGGGCAGGGGGAGCAGTTCTTC.

The rearrangement links TRBV30 to TRBJ2-3, with 10 nucleotides matching TRBD2. V trimming: 0 bases; J trimming: 5 bases; junction bases outside the gene matches: 8. This CDR3 is built from 16 residues. The V gene's germline CDR1 is GTSNPN and CDR2 SVGIG (reference sequence). This CDR3 reads CAWSVAGGPVGDTQYF. The CDR3 DNA reads TGTGCCTGGAGTGTAGCGGGAGGGCCGGTCGGAGATACGCAGTATTTT.

The chain joins TRBV5-1 to TRBJ2-7; 8 nucleotides agree with TRBD1. CDR1 and CDR2 (germline): SGHRS, YFSETQ. The CDR3 totals 15 residues. J was trimmed by 5 bases and V by 0 bases; bases with no gene match: 7. CDR3 residues: CASSLDDRGKDEQYF. CDR3 nucleotides: TGCGCCAGCAGCTTGGATGACAGGGGTAAGGACGAGCAGTACTTC.